The 30 T cell receptor beta chains listed next were all sequenced from one sample in a study of cytomegalovirus exposure and HLA in healthy donors. The protocol was immunoSEQ multiplex PCR, while the TCRdb copy is restricted to in-frame clones and leaves out a portion. The sample records around 250,000 clones, 90% being singletons. Specimen: PBMCs. The receptors derive from a woman aged 18-35 years in good health and CMV-seronegative.

The chain links TRBV2 to TRBJ1-2, with TRBD1 as a possible D gene (6 bases). Per germline, CDR1 SNHLY and CDR2 FYNNEI. Trimming removed 6 bases at V and 1 base at J, with 9 bases between. CDR3 length: 13 amino acids. In DNA, the CDR3 is TGTGCCAGCAGAAGACAGGTTAACTATGGCTACACCTTC. It yields the protein CASRRQVNYGYTF.

This sequence joins TRBV7-9 and TRBJ1-2; unclear D gene. Germline V gene data show CDR1 as SEHNR and CDR2 as FQNEAQ (reference sequence). The V end lost 5 bases, the J end lost 6 bases, and 16 bases lay between the germline ends. The CDR3 length is 14 residues. CDR3 loop: CASSPTDGSNGYTF. The CDR3 region has the DNA TGTGCCAGCAGCCCAACCGACGGGAGTAATGGCTACACCTTC.

V gene TRBV10-2 combines with J gene TRBJ2-5; no clear D. The CDR3 consists of 13 residues. V was shortened by 10 bases and J by 3 bases, with 15 bases between the two germline ends. The V gene's germline CDR1 is WSHSY and CDR2 SAAADI. The CDR3 bases are TGCGCCACCACCCTTTTAGTTAAAGAGACCCAGTACTTC. Its translation is CATTLLVKETQYF.

The genes are TRBV28 and TRBJ1-5; 9 nucleotides line up with TRBD1. Per germline, CDR1 MDHEN and CDR2 SYDVKM. After removal of 6 bases from V and 3 bases from J, the junction contained 12 bases not matched to a gene. The CDR3 contains 17 residues. As DNA, the CDR3 is TGTGCCAGCAGCCTCACTTTGGGACAGGGACTCAATCAGCCCCAGCATTTT. Encoded protein: CASSLTLGQGLNQPQHF.

The V and J genes are TRBV7-2 and TRBJ2-7; 9 bases are a match to TRBD1. Germline CDR1 is SGHTA and CDR2 is FQGNSA. V gave up 0 bases and J gave up 4 bases; unmatched junction bases: 7. The CDR3 extends over 16 amino acids. CDR3 protein: CASSLAPGQGLYEQYF. In DNA form, the CDR3 reads TGTGCCAGCAGCTTAGCGCCGGGACAGGGTTTATACGAGCAGTACTTC.

The genes are TRBV5-1 and TRBJ2-2; D gene ambiguous. Germline V gene lookup returns CDR1 SGHRS and CDR2 YFSETQ. The V end lost 7 bases, the J end lost 5 bases, and 3 bases lay between the germline ends. The CDR3 contains 10 residues. The CDR3 loop reads CASSTGELFF. The CDR3 coding sequence is TGCGCCAGCTCGACCGGGGAGCTGTTTTTT.

The chain uses TRBV5-1 and TRBJ2-4, with D maybe TRBD2 (5 bases). The germline gives CDR1 SGHRS, CDR2 YFSETQ. The V end lost 0 bases, the J end lost 10 bases, and 11 bases lay between the germline ends. This CDR3 is built from 13 residues. The CDR3 sequence is CASSLGTQSIQYF. CDR3 DNA sequence: TGCGCCAGCAGCTTGGGGACTCAAAGTATTCAGTACTTC.

The J gene is TRBJ1-5, the V gene TRBV10-3; tentative D call: TRBD1 (6 bases). Trimming shortened V by 3 bases and J by 4 bases, and 13 bases separated the two germline ends. This CDR3 has 15 residues. Germline V gene sequence: CDR1 ENHRY, CDR2 SYGVKD. The CDR3 here is CAISEGGLGNQPQHF. CDR3 in DNA: TGTGCCATCAGTGAAGGGGGTTTAGGAAATCAGCCCCAGCATTTT.

The chain couples TRBV27 to TRBJ2-7; 11 positions match TRBD2. The CDR3 has 14 residues. J was trimmed by 2 bases and V by 6 bases; bases with no gene match: 3. Looked up from germline, CDR1 is MNHEY and CDR2 is SMNVEV (reference sequence). CDR3 DNA: TGTGCCAGCAGAATAGCGGGGGGGGCCTACGAGCAGTACTTC. Amino acids: CASRIAGGAYEQYF.

V is TRBV14 and J is TRBJ2-1, with D possibly being TRBD2 (7 bases). Germline CDR1 SGHDN, CDR2 FVKESK. Trimming removed 3 bases from V and 5 bases from J, with 8 bases in between. The CDR3 spans 13 residues. The CDR3 spells CASSQGGHNEQFF. In nucleotides, the CDR3 is TGTGCCAGCAGCCAGGGGGGGCACAATGAGCAGTTCTTC.

V gene TRBV9 combines with J gene TRBJ2-1; possible D gene TRBD1, 6 bases. Germline CDR1 reads SGDLS; CDR2 reads YYNGEE. The V gene lost 2 bases and the J gene lost 0 bases, with 9 bases spanning the gap. The CDR3 is 15 amino acids. CDR3 coding DNA: TGTGCCAGCAGCGTGACAGGTAGCTCCTACAATGAGCAGTTCTTC. Residues: CASSVTGSSYNEQFF.

The chain couples TRBV5-1 to TRBJ2-2; D ambiguous. Germline V gives CDR1 SGHRS, CDR2 YFSETQ. Trimming cost V 4 bases and J 3 bases, with 7 bases left between them. This CDR3 region has 13 residues. CDR3 loop: CASSIPDTGELFF. CDR3 nucleotides: TGCGCCAGCAGCATACCGGACACCGGGGAGCTGTTTTTT.

The chain recombines TRBV5-1 with TRBJ2-7; 8 bases map to TRBD1. Germline CDR1 is SGHRS and CDR2 is YFSETQ. This CDR3 has 14 residues. The V gene end was trimmed by 4 bases and the J gene end by 2 bases; junction bases not matched to a gene: 5. The CDR3 DNA sequence: TGCGCCAGCAGCGAGGGACAGGTAACCTACGAGCAGTACTTC. This gives the protein CASSEGQVTYEQYF.

The V gene is TRBV28, the J gene TRBJ1-2; a weak D match, TRBD1 (5 bases). This CDR3 is 12 amino acids long. Trimming took off 3 bases at V and 6 bases at J, with 8 bases between the two ends. CDR1 and CDR2 (germline): MDHEN, SYDVKM. The CDR3 region has the DNA TGTGCCAGCAGTTTTACAGGCAATGGCTACACCTTC. It yields the protein CASSFTGNGYTF.

The chain uses TRBV11-3 and TRBJ1-4; D unresolved. V gave up 1 base and J gave up 10 bases, with 10 bases separating them. Looked up from germline, CDR1 is SGHNT and CDR2 is YENEEA. The CDR3 runs to 13 residues. As DNA, the CDR3 is TGTGCCAGCAGCTTAGGTGCGTCCGGAAAACTGTTTTTT. Translation gives CASSLGASGKLFF. Together with reference TRBV11-3 and TRBJ1-4, the CDR3 gives the full variable domain: EAGVVQSPRYKIIEKKQPVAFWCNPISGHNTLYWYLQNLGQGPELLIRYENEEAVDDSQLPKDRFSAERLKGVDSTLKIQPAELGDSAVYLCASSLGASGKLFFGSGTQLSVL.

The chain recombines TRBV18 with TRBJ2-3, with TRBD2 as a possible D gene (6 bases). This CDR3 is built from 14 residues. V was clipped by 4 bases and J by 0 bases, with 8 bases between them. The germline CDR1 and CDR2 sequences are KGHSH and LQKENI. CDR3 amino acids: CASSLAVSTDTQYF. Written as DNA, the CDR3 is TGTGCCAGCTCACTAGCGGTTAGCACAGATACGCAGTATTTT.

Concerning this clone itself: Within the sample, other DNA sequences also encode this same CDR3. J is TRBJ2-7 and V is TRBV6-5; D possibly corresponds to TRBD1 (5 bases). Trimming stripped 2 bases from V and 0 bases from J, with 8 bases between. Per germline, CDR1 MNHEY and CDR2 SVGAGI. This CDR3 comprises 14 residues. The CDR3 sequence: CASSYGQGSYEQYF. CDR3 DNA sequence: TGTGCCAGCAGTTACGGTCAGGGCTCCTACGAGCAGTACTTC.

This rearrangement joins TRBV6-6 to TRBJ1-2, with 7 positions matching TRBD1. CDR3 size: 13 residues. The V gene's germline CDR1 is MNHNY and CDR2 SVGAGI (reference sequence). V dropped 6 bases and J dropped 3; count of bases not matched to a gene: 4. Written as DNA, the CDR3 is TGTGCCAGCAGCACCACAGGGGACTATGGCTACACCTTC. Its protein product is CASSTTGDYGYTF.

This clone was found a few times. The genes are TRBV27 and TRBJ2-7; the D gene is possibly TRBD1 (6 bases). This CDR3 is built from 14 residues. The germline V gene has CDR1 MNHEY and CDR2 SMNVEV (reference sequence). V was shortened by 5 bases and J by 4 bases, with 15 bases between the two germline ends. In DNA, the CDR3 is TGTGCCAGCAGTACCTCCGGGACACATTACGAGCAGTACGTC. Translation gives CASSTSGTHYEQYV.

The chain employs TRBV5-1 and TRBJ2-7; 7 nucleotides agree with TRBD1. CDR3 size: 15 residues. The V gene's germline CDR1 is SGHRS and CDR2 YFSETQ. V trimming: 0 bases; J trimming: 2 bases; junction bases outside the gene matches: 5. In DNA form, the CDR3 reads TGCGCCAGCAGCTTGGGACCGGGACAGACCTACGAGCAGTACTTC. Residues: CASSLGPGQTYEQYF. Full variable domain (outside the CDR3, taken from reference TRBV5-1 and TRBJ2-7): KAGVTQTPRYLIKTRGQQVTLSCSPISGHRSVSWYQQTPGQGLQFLFEYFSETQRNKGNFPGRFSGRQFSNSRSEMNVSTLELGDSALYLCASSLGPGQTYEQYFGPGTRLTVT.

This chain uses TRBV7-9 with TRBJ2-1, with D unresolved. Trimming shortened V by 5 bases and J by 9 bases, and 20 bases separated the two germline ends. CDR3 length: 15 residues. Germline V lookup: CDR1 SEHNR, CDR2 FQNEAQ (reference sequence). CDR3 region: CASSPLTEYSGEQFF. CDR3 coding DNA: TGTGCCAGCAGCCCCCTCACAGAATACTCCGGTGAGCAGTTCTTC. Combining the CDR3 with reference TRBV7-9 and TRBJ2-1 gives the whole variable domain DTGVSQNPRHKITKRGQNVTFRCDPISEHNRLYWYRQTLGQGPEFLTYFQNEAQLEKSRLLSDRFSAERPKGSFSTLEIQRTEQGDSAMYLCASSPLTEYSGEQFFGPGTRLTVL.

The rearrangement uses TRBV6-5 and TRBJ1-1; 8 positions agree with TRBD1. V trimming: 5 bases; J trimming: 6 bases; junction bases outside the gene matches: 11. This CDR3 has 15 residues. Germline lookup yields CDR1 MNHEY and CDR2 SVGAGI. The CDR3 protein is CASSRVRTGYPEAFF. The CDR3 DNA follows: TGTGCCAGCAGTAGGGTTAGGACAGGGTACCCTGAAGCTTTCTTT.

The chain uses TRBV7-8 and TRBJ2-3; possibly TRBD2 for D (7 bases). Germline CDR1 reads SGHVS; CDR2 reads FQNEAQ. This CDR3 has 16 amino acids. V was cut by 5 bases and J by 0 bases, with 15 bases left in between. The DNA of the CDR3 is TGTGCCAGCAGCCCAAGGGGGGGCCCTAGCACAGATACGCAGTATTTT. Amino acid sequence: CASSPRGGPSTDTQYF.

V and J are TRBV7-8 and TRBJ1-5, with a possible D match to TRBD1 (5 bases). V lost 5 bases and J lost 7, with 12 bases in between. Germline assignment: CDR1 SGHVS and CDR2 FQNEAQ. The CDR3 covers 13 residues. CDR3 amino acids: CASSPRGGQPQHF. CDR3 nucleotides: TGTGCCAGCAGCCCCCGGGGGGGGCAGCCCCAGCATTTT.

This chain connects TRBV5-8 to TRBJ2-3, with D possibly matching TRBD1 (6 bases). Germline CDR1 is SGHTS and CDR2 is YDEGEE. Trimming stripped 3 bases from V and 2 bases from J, with 13 bases between. The CDR3 length is 15 residues. The CDR3 spells CASSYGTTTTDTQYF. The CDR3 nucleotides read TGTGCCAGCAGCTACGGGACAACCACCACAGATACGCAGTATTTT. The full variable domain, completed using reference TRBV5-8 and TRBJ2-3, is EAGVTQSPTHLIKTRGQQATLRCSPISGHTSVYWYQQALGLGLQFLLWYDEGEERNRGNFPPRFSGRQFPNYSSELNVNALELEDSALYLCASSYGTTTTDTQYFGPGTRLTVL.

The rearrangement links TRBV6-5 to TRBJ1-3; D unresolved. The V gene lost 0 bases and the J gene lost 0 bases, with 6 bases spanning the gap. There are 15 residues in the CDR3. Germline loops: CDR1 MNHEY, CDR2 SVGAGI. The CDR3 spells CASSYSPHSGNTIYF. Here the CDR3 DNA reads TGTGCCAGCAGTTACTCCCCACACTCTGGAAACACCATATATTTT.

The chain joins TRBV5-1 to TRBJ1-5; TRBD1 is a possible D gene (6 bases). CDR3 length: 15 amino acids. Germline lookup yields CDR1 SGHRS and CDR2 YFSETQ. Trimming cost V 0 bases and J 4 bases, with 11 bases left between them. CDR3 protein: CASSLAGVGNQPQHF. Here the CDR3 DNA reads TGCGCCAGCAGCTTGGCAGGGGTTGGGAATCAGCCCCAGCATTTT.

CDR3: CASRFNLAALYNEQFF. As DNA, the CDR3 is TGTGCCAGCAGGTTCAATCTAGCGGCTCTATACAATGAGCAGTTCTTC. The chain has TRBV27 and TRBJ2-1, with TRBD2 matching 7 bases. After removal of 6 bases from V and 4 bases from J, the junction contained 12 bases not matched to a gene. Germline-derived CDR1 and CDR2 are MNHEY and SMNVEV (reference sequence). The CDR3 has 16 amino acids.

The rearrangement links TRBV2 to TRBJ2-3; D is uncertain. This CDR3 is built from 13 residues. Looked up from germline, CDR1 is SNHLY and CDR2 is FYNNEI. Trimming took off 7 bases at V and 0 bases at J, with 8 bases between the two ends. The CDR3 DNA reads as TGTGCCAGCATAGACATCAGCACAGATACGCAGTATTTT. Translating it yields CASIDISTDTQYF. Drawing the rest from reference TRBV2 and TRBJ2-3, the complete variable domain is EPEVTQTPSHQVTQMGQEVILRCVPISNHLYFYWYRQILGQKVEFLVSFYNNEISEKSEIFDDQFSVERPDGSNFTLKIRSTKLEDSAMYFCASIDISTDTQYFGPGTRLTVL.

The rearrangement uses TRBV25-1 and TRBJ2-2; 7 bases are a match to TRBD2. The CDR3 consists of 15 residues. In germline, CDR1 is MGHDK, CDR2 SYGVNS. V was pared by 3 bases and J by 4 bases, with 5 bases of the junction left unmatched. The CDR3: CASSDRWGGTGELFF. DNA of the CDR3: TGTGCCAGCAGTGACAGGTGGGGGGGCACCGGGGAGCTGTTTTTT.